Below are 9 T cell receptor beta chains sequenced from a single sample in a study of T-cell memory formation after mild COVID-19. TCRdb re-analysed the 5' RACE reads in MiXCR, keeping a single row per CDR3 protein. This table has 250,000 to 350,000 distinct CDR3 sequences, roughly a fifth appearing once. The source material was PBMCs or a T cell subset sorted from them (not recorded which). These receptors originate from a man aged 18 to 30 who had mild COVID-19 (a few samples of this study predate the infection). Cell type and time point are not known.

This clonotype came up many times. The chain uses TRBV6-5 and TRBJ2-1; D perhaps matches TRBD2 (5 bases). The germline CDR1 and CDR2 sequences are MNHEY and SVGAGI. V was shortened by 2 bases and J by 4 bases, with 15 bases between the two germline ends. CDR3 length: 16 amino acids. The CDR3, as DNA: TGTGCCAGCAGTTACACTAGTAACACCGATTACAATGAGCAGTTCTTC. The encoded protein is CASSYTSNTDYNEQFF.

This clonotype has just a few counts. This sequence joins TRBV6-5 and TRBJ2-7; the D is unclear. V was cut by 0 bases and J by 2 bases, with 8 bases left in between. Germline V gene data show CDR1 as MNHEY and CDR2 as SVGAGI. The CDR3 loop spans 14 amino acids. The CDR3 DNA follows: TGTGCCAGCAGTTACTCGACTGCTACCTACGAGCAGTACTTC. The encoded protein is CASSYSTATYEQYF.

The chain employs TRBV6-1 and TRBJ2-3, with 8 bases identical to TRBD2. Per germline, CDR1 MNHNS and CDR2 SASEGT. The CDR3 runs 14 residues. V shed 5 bases, J shed 6 bases, and the junction held 7 bases outside the gene matches. The CDR3 loop reads CASSFQGLEDTQYF. The CDR3, as DNA: TGTGCCAGCAGTTTTCAGGGACTAGAGGATACGCAGTATTTT.

This clonotype occurred a few times. This chain uses TRBV20-1 with TRBJ1-6; D is unresolved. The CDR3 runs 14 residues. Per germline, CDR1 DFQATT and CDR2 SNEGSKA (reference sequence). For the CDR3, the DNA is TGCGGCACGGCCGGTCTGGTTGCAAATTCACCCCTCCACTTT. Translated: CGTAGLVANSPLHF.

This chain uses TRBV29-1 with TRBJ2-5; D is uncertain. Trimming shortened V by 4 bases and J by 0 bases, and 6 bases separated the two germline ends. This CDR3 is 12 amino acids long. Germline loops: CDR1 SQVTM, CDR2 ANQGSEA. The CDR3 loop is CSVGANQETQYF. Written as DNA, the CDR3 is TGCAGCGTTGGGGCGAACCAAGAGACCCAGTACTTC. The entire variable domain, with the rest obtained from reference TRBV29-1 and TRBJ2-5, is as follows: SAVISQKPSRDICQRGTSLTIQCQVDSQVTMMFWYRQQPGQSLTLIATANQGSEATYESGFVIDKFPISRPNLTFSTLTVSNMSPEDSSIYLCSVGANQETQYFGPGTRLLVL.

This rearrangement joins TRBV7-8 to TRBJ1-2, with 7 bases lining up with TRBD1. Germline CDR1 is SGHVS and CDR2 is FQNEAQ. V lost 4 bases, J lost 5 bases, and 4 bases stayed unmatched. This CDR3 region has 13 residues. The CDR3 is CASSSSTGYGYTF. CDR3 nucleotide sequence: TGTGCCAGCAGCTCTTCGACAGGGTATGGCTACACCTTC.

This sequence joins TRBV4-3 and TRBJ1-2; a weak D match, TRBD1 (5 bases). The CDR3 runs 15 residues. Germline lookup yields CDR1 LGHNA and CDR2 YSLEER. V shed 4 bases and J shed 2 bases, with 14 bases lying between them. The CDR3 DNA reads as TGCGCCAGCAGCCCAGGGATAGGACCCAACTATGGCTACACCTTC. Residues: CASSPGIGPNYGYTF.

This rearrangement joins TRBV3-1 to TRBJ2-3, with D possibly TRBD1 on 5 matching bases. In germline, CDR1 is LGHDT, CDR2 YNNKEL (reference sequence). The CDR3 runs to 16 residues. Trimming left V 5 bases short and J 2 bases short, with 17 bases between. The CDR3 DNA sequence: TGTGCCAGCAGCGTAACAGACAGAGCTTACACAGATACGCAGTATTTT. This sequence encodes CASSVTDRAYTDTQYF.

The chain has TRBV6-5 and TRBJ2-7, with D perhaps TRBD2 (5 bases). The germline V gene has CDR1 MNHEY and CDR2 SVGAGI. V gave up 4 bases and J gave up 2 bases, with 12 bases separating them. The CDR3 is made up of 14 amino acids. The CDR3 spells CASSSLGVAYEQYF. The CDR3 nucleotides read TGTGCCAGCAGTTCTCTCGGGGTGGCCTACGAGCAGTACTTC.